This TCR beta chain was obtained from a study of cytomegalovirus exposure and HLA in healthy donors. Regarding the study as a whole: The study recorded 150 to 200 TCR beta chains that were cytomegalovirus-associated.

This clone showed up just a few times. Antigen specificity is unknown. The CDR3 runs 20 residues. V lost 3 bases, J lost 1 base, and 19 bases stayed unmatched. The germline gives CDR1 SQVTM, CDR2 ANQGSEA. 60 Vbeta and 13 Jbeta primers were used in PCR. Sequencing was performed with immunoSEQ multiplex PCR; in TCRdb, only in-frame clones are kept and a portion is missing. The sample includes some 150,000 clones, approximately 69% of them seen just once. The clonotype originates from a man aged 30 to 45 in good health and CMV-seronegative. The material sequenced was PBMCs. The rearrangement links TRBV29-1 to TRBJ2-3; 10 positions agree with TRBD2. CDR3 loop: CSVDVGGEPIAGGGTDTQYF. CDR3 DNA sequence: TGCAGCGTTGATGTGGGCGGCGAGCCTATAGCGGGGGGCGGCACAGATACGCAGTATTTT.